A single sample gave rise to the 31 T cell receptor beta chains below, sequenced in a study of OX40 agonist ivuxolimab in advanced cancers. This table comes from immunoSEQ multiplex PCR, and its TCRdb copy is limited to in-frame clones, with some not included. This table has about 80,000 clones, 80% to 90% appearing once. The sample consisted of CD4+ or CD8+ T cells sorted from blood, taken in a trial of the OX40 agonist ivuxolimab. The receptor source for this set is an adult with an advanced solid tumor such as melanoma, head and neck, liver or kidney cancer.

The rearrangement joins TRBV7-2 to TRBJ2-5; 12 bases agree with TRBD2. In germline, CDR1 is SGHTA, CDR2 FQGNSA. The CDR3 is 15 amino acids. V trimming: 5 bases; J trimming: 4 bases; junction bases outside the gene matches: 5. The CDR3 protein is CASSRTSGEGETQYF. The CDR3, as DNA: TGTGCCAGCAGCCGGACTAGCGGGGAAGGAGAGACCCAGTACTTC.

The chain's CDR3 is CASFRDLGGTEAFF. CDR3 DNA: TGTGCCAGCTTCCGGGACCTCGGGGGCACTGAAGCTTTCTTT. V and J are TRBV5-4 and TRBJ1-1, with TRBD1 as a possible D gene (5 bases). V shed 7 bases and J shed 4 bases, with 17 bases lying between them. CDR1 is SGHNT and CDR2 is YYREEE in the germline V gene (reference sequence). The CDR3 spans 14 residues.

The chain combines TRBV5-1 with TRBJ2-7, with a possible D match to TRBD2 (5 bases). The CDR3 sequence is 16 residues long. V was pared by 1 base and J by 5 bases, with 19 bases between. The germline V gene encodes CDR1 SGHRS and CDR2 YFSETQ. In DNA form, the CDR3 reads TGCGCCAGCAGCTTGTTGACTCCGGGGTCGGGGAACGAGCAGTACTTC. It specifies CASSLLTPGSGNEQYF.

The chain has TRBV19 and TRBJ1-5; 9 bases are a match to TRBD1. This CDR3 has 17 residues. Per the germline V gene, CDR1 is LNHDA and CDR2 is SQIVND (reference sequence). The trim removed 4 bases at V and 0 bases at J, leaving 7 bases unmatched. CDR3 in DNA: TGTGCCAGTAGTACTGGACAGGGGTTACCTAGCAATCAGCCCCAGCATTTT. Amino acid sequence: CASSTGQGLPSNQPQHF.

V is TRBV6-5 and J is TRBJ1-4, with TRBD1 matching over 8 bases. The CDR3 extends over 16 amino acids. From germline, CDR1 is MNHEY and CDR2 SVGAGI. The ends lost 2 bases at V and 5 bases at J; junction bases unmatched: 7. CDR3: CASSYGAGGSNEKLFF. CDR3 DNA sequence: TGTGCCAGCAGTTACGGGGCAGGGGGCTCAAATGAAAAACTGTTTTTT.

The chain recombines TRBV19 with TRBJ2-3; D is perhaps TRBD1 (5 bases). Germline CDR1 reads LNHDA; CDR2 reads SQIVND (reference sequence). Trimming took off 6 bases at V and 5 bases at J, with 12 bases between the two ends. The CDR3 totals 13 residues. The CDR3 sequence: CASREQVLDTQYF. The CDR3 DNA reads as TGTGCCAGTAGAGAACAGGTGCTAGATACGCAGTATTTT. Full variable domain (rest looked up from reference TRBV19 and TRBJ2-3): DGGITQSPKYLFRKEGQNVTLSCEQNLNHDAMYWYRQDPGQGLRLIYYSQIVNDFQKGDIAEGYSVSREKKESFPLTVTSAQKNPTAFYLCASREQVLDTQYFGPGTRLTVL.

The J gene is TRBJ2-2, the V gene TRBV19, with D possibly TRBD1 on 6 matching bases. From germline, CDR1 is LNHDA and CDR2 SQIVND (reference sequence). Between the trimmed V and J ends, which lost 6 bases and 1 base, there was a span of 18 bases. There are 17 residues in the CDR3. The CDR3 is CASSHTPTGGNTGELFF. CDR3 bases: TGTGCCAGTAGCCACACCCCGACAGGAGGGAACACCGGGGAGCTGTTTTTT.

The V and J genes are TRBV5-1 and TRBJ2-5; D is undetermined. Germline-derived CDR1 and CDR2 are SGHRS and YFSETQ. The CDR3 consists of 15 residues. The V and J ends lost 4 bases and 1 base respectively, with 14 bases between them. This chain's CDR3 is CASSVGSVTQETQYF. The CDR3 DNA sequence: TGCGCCAGCAGCGTTGGGTCAGTTACCCAAGAGACCCAGTACTTC. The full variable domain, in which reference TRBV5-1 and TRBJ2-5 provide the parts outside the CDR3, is KAGVTQTPRYLIKTRGQQVTLSCSPISGHRSVSWYQQTPGQGLQFLFEYFSETQRNKGNFPGRFSGRQFSNSRSEMNVSTLELGDSALYLCASSVGSVTQETQYFGPGTRLLVL.

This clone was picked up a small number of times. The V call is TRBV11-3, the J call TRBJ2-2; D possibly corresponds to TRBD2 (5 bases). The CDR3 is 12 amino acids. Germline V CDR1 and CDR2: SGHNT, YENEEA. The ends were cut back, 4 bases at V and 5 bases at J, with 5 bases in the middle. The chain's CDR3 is CASSSGTGELFF. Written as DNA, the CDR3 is TGTGCCAGCAGCTCGGGGACCGGGGAGCTGTTTTTT.

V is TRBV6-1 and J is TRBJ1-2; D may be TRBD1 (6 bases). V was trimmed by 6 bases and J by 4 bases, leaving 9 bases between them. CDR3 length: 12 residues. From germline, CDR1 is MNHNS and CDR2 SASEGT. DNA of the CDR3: TGTGCCAGCAGGGACAGCCTCTATGGCTACACCTTC. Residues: CASRDSLYGYTF.

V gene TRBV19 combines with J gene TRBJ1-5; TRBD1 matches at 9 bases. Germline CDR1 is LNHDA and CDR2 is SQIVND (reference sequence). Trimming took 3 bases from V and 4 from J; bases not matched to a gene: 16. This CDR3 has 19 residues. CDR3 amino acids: CASSIFQGQGPLLNQPQHF. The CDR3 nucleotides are TGTGCCAGTAGTATCTTCCAGGGACAGGGCCCCCTGCTTAATCAGCCCCAGCATTTT.

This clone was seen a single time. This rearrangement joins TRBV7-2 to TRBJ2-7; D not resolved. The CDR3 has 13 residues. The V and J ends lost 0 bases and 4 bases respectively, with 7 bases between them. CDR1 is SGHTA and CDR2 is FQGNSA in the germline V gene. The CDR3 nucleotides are TGTGCCAGCAGCTTAGCGAGGTCTTACGAGCAGTACTTC. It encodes CASSLARSYEQYF.

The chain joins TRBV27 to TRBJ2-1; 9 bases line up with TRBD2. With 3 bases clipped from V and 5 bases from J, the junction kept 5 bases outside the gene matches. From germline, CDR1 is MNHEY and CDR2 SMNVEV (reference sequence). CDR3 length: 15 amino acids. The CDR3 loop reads CASSLRLAVNNEQFF. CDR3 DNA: TGTGCCAGCAGTTTGCGACTAGCGGTAAACAATGAGCAGTTCTTC.

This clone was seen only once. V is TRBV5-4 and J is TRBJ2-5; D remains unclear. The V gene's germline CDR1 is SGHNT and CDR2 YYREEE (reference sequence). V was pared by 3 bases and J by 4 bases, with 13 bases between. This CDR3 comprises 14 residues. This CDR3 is CASSSRLTVETQYF. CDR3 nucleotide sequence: TGTGCCAGCAGCTCCCGCCTCACGGTAGAGACCCAGTACTTC.

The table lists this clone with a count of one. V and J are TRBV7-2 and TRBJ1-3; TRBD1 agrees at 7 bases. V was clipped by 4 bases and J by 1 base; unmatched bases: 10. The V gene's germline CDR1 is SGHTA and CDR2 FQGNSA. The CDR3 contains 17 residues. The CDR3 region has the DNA TGTGCCAGCAGCTCTAGAAACCCGGGACAGTCTGGAAACACCATATATTTT. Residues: CASSSRNPGQSGNTIYF.

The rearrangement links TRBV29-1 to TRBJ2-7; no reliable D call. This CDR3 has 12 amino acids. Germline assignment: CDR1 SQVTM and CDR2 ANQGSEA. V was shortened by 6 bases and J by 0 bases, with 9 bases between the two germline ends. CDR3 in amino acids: CSVETNSYEQYF. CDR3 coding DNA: TGCAGCGTGGAGACAAACTCCTACGAGCAGTACTTC.

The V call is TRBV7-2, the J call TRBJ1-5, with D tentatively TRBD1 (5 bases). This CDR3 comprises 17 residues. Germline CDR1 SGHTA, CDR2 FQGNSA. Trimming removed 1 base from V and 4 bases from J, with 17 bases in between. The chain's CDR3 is CASSLDAGPVSNQPQHF. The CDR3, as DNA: TGTGCCAGCAGCTTAGACGCAGGGCCCGTATCGAATCAGCCCCAGCATTTT.

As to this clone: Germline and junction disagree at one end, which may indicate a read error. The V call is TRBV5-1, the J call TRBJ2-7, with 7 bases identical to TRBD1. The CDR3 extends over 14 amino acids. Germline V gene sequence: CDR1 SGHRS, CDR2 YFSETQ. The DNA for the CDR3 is TGCGCCAGCAGCGCCGGACAGGACGCCTACGAGCGGTACTTC. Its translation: CASSAGQDAYERYF.

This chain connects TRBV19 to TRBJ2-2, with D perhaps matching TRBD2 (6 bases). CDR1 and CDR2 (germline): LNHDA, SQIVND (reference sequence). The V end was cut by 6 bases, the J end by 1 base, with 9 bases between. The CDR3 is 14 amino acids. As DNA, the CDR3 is TGTGCCAGTAGGGTGCGGGGGAACACCGGGGAGCTGTTTTTT. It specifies CASRVRGNTGELFF.

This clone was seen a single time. CDR3 coding DNA: TGCGCCAGCAGCCAAAAGATAGGGTCAAGGCCAGGCAACAACTATGGCTACACCTTC. Residues: CASSQKIGSRPGNNYGYTF. The genes are TRBV4-1 and TRBJ1-2, with D unresolved. The germline V gene has CDR1 MGHRA and CDR2 YSYEKL. Trimming took off 2 bases at V and 2 bases at J, with 24 bases between the two ends. The length of the CDR3 is 19 residues.

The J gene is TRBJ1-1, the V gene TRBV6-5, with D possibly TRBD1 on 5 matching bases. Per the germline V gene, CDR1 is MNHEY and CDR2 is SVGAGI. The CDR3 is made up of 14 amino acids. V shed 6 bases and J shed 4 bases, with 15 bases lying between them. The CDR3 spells CASRQALKTTEAFF. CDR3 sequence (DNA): TGTGCCAGCAGACAGGCGTTGAAGACCACTGAAGCTTTCTTT.

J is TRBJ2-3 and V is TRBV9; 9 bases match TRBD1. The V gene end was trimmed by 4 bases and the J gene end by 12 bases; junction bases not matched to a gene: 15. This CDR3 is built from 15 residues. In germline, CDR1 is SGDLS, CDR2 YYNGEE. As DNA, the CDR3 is TGTGCCAGCAGCCCAAATGAGGGACAGGGCCTCTCACAGTATTTT. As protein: CASSPNEGQGLSQYF. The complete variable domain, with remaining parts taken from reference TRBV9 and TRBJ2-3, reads DSGVTQTPKHLITATGQRVTLRCSPRSGDLSVYWYQQSLDQGLQFLIQYYNGEERAKGNILERFSAQQFPDLHSELNLSSLELGDSALYFCASSPNEGQGLSQYFGPGTRLTVL.

The CDR3 region is CASSIDLGVGRDTQYF. The DNA for the CDR3 is TGTGCCAGTAGTATAGATCTTGGGGTTGGCAGAGATACGCAGTATTTT. V is TRBV19 and J is TRBJ2-3; no clear D gene. The V end was cut by 0 bases, the J end by 5 bases, with 15 bases between. Germline loops: CDR1 LNHDA, CDR2 SQIVND (reference sequence). This CDR3 has 16 residues. Variable domain in full (rest from reference TRBV19 and TRBJ2-3): DGGITQSPKYLFRKEGQNVTLSCEQNLNHDAMYWYRQDPGQGLRLIYYSQIVNDFQKGDIAEGYSVSREKKESFPLTVTSAQKNPTAFYLCASSIDLGVGRDTQYFGPGTRLTVL.

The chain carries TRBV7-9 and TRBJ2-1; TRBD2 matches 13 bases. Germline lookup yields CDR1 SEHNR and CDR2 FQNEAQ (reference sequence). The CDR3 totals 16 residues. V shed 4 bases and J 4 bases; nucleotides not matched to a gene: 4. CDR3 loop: CASSSGLAGVYNEQFF. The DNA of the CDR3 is TGTGCCAGCAGCTCAGGACTAGCGGGGGTATACAATGAGCAGTTCTTC.

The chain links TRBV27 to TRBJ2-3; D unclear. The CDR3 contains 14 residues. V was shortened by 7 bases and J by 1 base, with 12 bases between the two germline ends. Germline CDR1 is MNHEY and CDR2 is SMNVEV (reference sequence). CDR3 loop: CASTPAMGTDTQYF. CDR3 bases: TGTGCCAGCACCCCTGCCATGGGCACAGATACGCAGTATTTT.

CDR3 loop: CASSPRQGQPQHF. For the CDR3, the DNA is TGTGCCAGCAGTCCCCGCCAGGGCCAGCCCCAGCATTTT. The chain combines TRBV6-6 with TRBJ1-5; weak D call: TRBD1 (5 bases). V was pared by 5 bases and J by 7 bases, with 12 bases between. The germline gives CDR1 MNHNY, CDR2 SVGAGI (reference sequence). This CDR3 contains 13 residues.

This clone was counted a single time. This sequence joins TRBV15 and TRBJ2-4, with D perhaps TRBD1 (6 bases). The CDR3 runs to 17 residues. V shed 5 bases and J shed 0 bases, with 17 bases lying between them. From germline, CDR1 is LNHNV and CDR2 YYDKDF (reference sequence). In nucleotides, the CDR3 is TGTGCCACCAGCCCCAGAACAGGGCCTCTAGCCAAAAACATTCAGTACTTC. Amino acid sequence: CATSPRTGPLAKNIQYF.

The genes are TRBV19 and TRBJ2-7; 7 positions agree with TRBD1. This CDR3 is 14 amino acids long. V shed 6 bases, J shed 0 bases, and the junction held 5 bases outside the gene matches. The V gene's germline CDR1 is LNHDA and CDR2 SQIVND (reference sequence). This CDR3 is CASRNGQASYEQYF. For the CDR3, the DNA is TGTGCCAGTAGGAACGGACAGGCCTCCTACGAGCAGTACTTC.

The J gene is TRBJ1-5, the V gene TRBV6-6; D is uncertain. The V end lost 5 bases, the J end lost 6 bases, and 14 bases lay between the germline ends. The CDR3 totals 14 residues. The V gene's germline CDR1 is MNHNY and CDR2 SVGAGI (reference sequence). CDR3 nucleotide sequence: TGTGCCAGCAGTGCCCCGACGCAGACTCAGCCCCAGCATTTT. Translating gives CASSAPTQTQPQHF.

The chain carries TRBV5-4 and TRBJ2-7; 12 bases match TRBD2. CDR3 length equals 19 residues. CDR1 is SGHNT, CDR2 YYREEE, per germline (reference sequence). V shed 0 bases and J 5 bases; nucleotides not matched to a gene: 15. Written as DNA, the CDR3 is TGTGCCAGCAGCTTGGGGAGGGCTAGCGGGGGGGCCGGTAGCAACGAGCAGTACTTC. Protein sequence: CASSLGRASGGAGSNEQYF. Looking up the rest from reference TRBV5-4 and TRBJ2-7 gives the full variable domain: ETGVTQSPTHLIKTRGQQVTLRCSSQSGHNTVSWYQQALGQGPQFIFQYYREEENGRGNFPPRFSGLQFPNYSSELNVNALELDDSALYLCASSLGRASGGAGSNEQYFGPGTRLTVT.

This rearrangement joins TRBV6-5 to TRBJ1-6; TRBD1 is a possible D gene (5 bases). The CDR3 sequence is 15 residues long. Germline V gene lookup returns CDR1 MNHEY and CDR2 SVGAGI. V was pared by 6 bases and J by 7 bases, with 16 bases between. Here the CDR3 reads CASRLFRGANSPLHF. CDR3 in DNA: TGTGCCAGCAGATTATTTAGAGGGGCCAATTCACCCCTCCACTTT.